This T cell receptor beta chain was sequenced during a study of CD4+ T cells in melanoma. General observations from the study: CD8+ T cell, macrophage and B cell function reportedly correlated with neoantigen-specific CD4+ T cells. Neoantigen-specific CD4+ T cells in melanoma reportedly had diverse differentiation states.

Remarks on this clone: What it binds is not known.

Germline-derived CDR1 and CDR2 are MGHRA and YSYEKL. The CDR3 totals 13 residues. Profiled with immunoSEQ multiplex PCR; TCRdb holds only in-frame clones, not every one. The sample has about 9,900 clones; about 78% are singletons. The material sequenced was tumor tissue. This chain links TRBV4-1 with TRBJ2-5; D not certain. The better agreement between TRBJ2-7 and the DNA end casts doubt on the J call. The sequence was obtained from a human donor with melanoma. The CDR3 DNA is TGCGCCAGCAGCCACCGTCCCGACTACGAGCAGTACTTC. It translates to CASSHRPDYEQYF.